This TCR beta chain was retrieved from a study of response to subunit inactivated influenza vaccine (dated by TCRdb to 2016 to 2019). Notes on the research overall: To follow how T cells responded to a trivalent subunit inactivated influenza vaccine, the researchers relied on deep quantitative profiling of the T cell receptor repertoire. Overall study results and their limits: According to the authors, only a limited number of new T cells may be recruited by each seasonal influenza vaccination.

As to this clonotype: Its binding antigen is unknown. The input lacks base qualities; no much larger clone sits a single base away.

The library was produced with RT-PCR. The instrument given in TCRdb is Illumina HiSeq 2500. TCRdb redid the processing of the public reads, applying fastp at Q25 and MiXCR, and retained in-frame beta chains. Every distinct CDR3 protein forms one entry, paired with its most common genes and DNA. Counted in this sample were a few hundred thousand distinct CDR3 sequences; 21% of them appeared once. Jointly, the top ten make up roughly 10% of the sample. This receptor was identified in a man between 50 and 69 years old who received an inactivated influenza vaccine. Donor details come from another sample of the same person, matched by shared clones. The sample here was PBMCs from blood, taken approximately 20 months after vaccination.

The CDR3 region: CASSPHQSRTNYGYTF. In nucleotides, the sequence is TGTGCCAGCAGCCCCCATCAGTCCCGGACTAACTATGGCTACACCTTC. The V gene is TRBV6-1 and the J gene is TRBJ1-2, with the D gene too uncertain to name. The CDR3 runs 16 residues from the cysteine to the phenylalanine. The retained sequence is limited to the CDR3, 48 bases, with the frame set at the first base. As encoded in the germline V gene, CDR1 is MNHNS while CDR2 is SASEGT. V and J are truncated by 6 bases and 0 bases respectively, leaving an intervening sequence of 17 bases.